The rows below give T cell receptor beta chains drawn from one sample of a study of beta chain features in type 1 diabetes. Clones were read by immunoSEQ multiplex PCR, and TCRdb kept only the in-frame ones, dropping some. The table includes hundreds of thousands of clones, about 14% detected once. Sequenced sample: naive CD4+ T cells from blood. Every receptor here comes from a man between 18 and 29 years old with type 1 diabetes. CDR3s include the opening cysteine and the closing phenylalanine or tryptophan.

J: TRBJ1-5
V: TRBV28
CDR3: CASSSQSNQPQHF

J: TRBJ2-7
V: TRBV10-3
CDR3: CAISVRIPGQGAYEQYF

J: TRBJ2-7
V: TRBV4-1
CDR3: CASSPLGQSYEQYF

J: TRBJ2-2
V: TRBV5-1
CDR3: CASSPGQGTGELFF

J: TRBJ2-1
V: TRBV13
CDR3: CASSPRPAPVYEQFF

J: TRBJ1-1
V: TRBV30
CDR3: CAWSRRNTEAFF

J: TRBJ2-7
V: TRBV6-5
CDR3: CASSYSIGRAGQYF

J: TRBJ1-4
V: TRBV29-1
CDR3: CSVERGPNEKLFF

J: TRBJ2-7
V: TRBV14
CDR3: CASSQEGSYWSDYEQYF

J: TRBJ2-7
V: TRBV7-9
CDR3: CASSPGAWTGGSYEQYF

J: TRBJ2-3
V: TRBV5-1
CDR3: CASSQLAGGPGDTQYF

J: TRBJ2-7
V: TRBV5-8
CDR3: CASSLRGRTYEQYF

J: TRBJ1-6
V: TRBV9
CDR3: CASSFSHSSNSPLHF

J: TRBJ2-7
V: TRBV30
CDR3: CACKTSGGISSYEQYF

J: TRBJ1-1
V: TRBV29-1
CDR3: CSVQQGSNTEAFF

J: TRBJ2-7
V: TRBV29-1
CDR3: CSAKPQGTGEQYF

J: TRBJ2-7
V: TRBV6-1
CDR3: CASSEGLDGYEQYF

J: TRBJ1-6
V: TRBV18
CDR3: CASSPRPGNEVESPLHF